The 21 T cell receptor beta chains in this list originate from one sample, sequenced in a study of CD8 T cells in Susac syndrome. Random-hexamer reverse transcription was applied to about 0.45 to 1 ug RNA. TCRdb passed the immunoSEQ multiplex PCR reads through MiXCR, listing each CDR3 protein once. Counted here are around 200,000 distinct CDR3 sequences, roughly nine tenths occurring once; the ten biggest clones make up around 0.15%. Sequencing was performed on CD8+ T cells from PBMCs. These receptors all stem from a human donor with multiple sclerosis.

The chain is built from TRBV12-3 or TRBV12-4 and TRBJ2-5; 9 bases match TRBD1. This CDR3 region has 15 residues. With V trimmed by 4 bases and J by 2 bases, 5 bases remained unmatched. The chain's CDR3 is CASSWTGARQETQYF. The CDR3 nucleotides are TGTGCCAGCAGTTGGACAGGGGCCCGTCAAGAGACCCAGTACTTC.

The CDR3 loop reads CASSLYGSNTGELFF. Here the CDR3 DNA reads TGTGCCAGCAGCTTGTACGGATCGAACACCGGGGAGCTGTTTTTT. The chain employs TRBV7-6 and TRBJ2-2, with no clear D. Trimming removed 3 bases from V and 0 bases from J, with 8 bases in between. The length of the CDR3 is 15 residues. From germline, CDR1 is SGHVS and CDR2 FNYEAQ. Full variable domain (outside the CDR3, taken from reference TRBV7-6 and TRBJ2-2): GAGVSQSPRYKVTKRGQDVALRCDPISGHVSLYWYRQALGQGPEFLTYFNYEAQQDKSGLPNDRFSAERPEGSISTLTIQRTEQRDSAMYRCASSLYGSNTGELFFGEGSRLTVL.

J is TRBJ1-1 and V is TRBV20-1, with D maybe TRBD1 (6 bases). V lost 1 base to trimming and J lost 10 bases, with 16 bases between them. CDR3 length: 13 residues. Germline assignment: CDR1 DFQATT and CDR2 SNEGSKA (reference sequence). CDR3 bases: TGCAGTGCTAGAGCGGGAGGGGGGATGGGAGCTTTCTTT. Amino acid sequence: CSARAGGGMGAFF.

The chain couples TRBV6-1 to TRBJ1-4; D unclear. This CDR3 comprises 15 residues. Deletions cut 2 bases from V and 1 base from J, with 8 bases between. In germline, CDR1 is MNHNS, CDR2 SASEGT. CDR3 DNA sequence: TGTGCCAGCAGTGAAATGGAGGGAACTAATGAAAAACTGTTTTTT. Translating it yields CASSEMEGTNEKLFF.

The genes are TRBV24-1 and TRBJ2-3; TRBD2 matches 9 bases. The CDR3 runs 17 residues. V trimming: 2 bases; J trimming: 6 bases; junction bases outside the gene matches: 11. Germline V gives CDR1 KGHDR, CDR2 SFDVKD. In nucleotides, the CDR3 is TGTGCCACCAGTGATTCGAGTGCTAGCGGGACTTCGGATACGCAGTATTTT. Translating gives CATSDSSASGTSDTQYF.

The J gene is TRBJ1-4, the V gene TRBV7-6; 9 positions agree with TRBD1. Germline CDR1 and CDR2: SGHVS and FNYEAQ. V dropped 4 bases and J dropped 8; count of bases not matched to a gene: 11. The CDR3 consists of 16 residues. This CDR3 is CASSSSPTGGGEKLFF. The CDR3 DNA reads TGTGCCAGCAGCTCCTCTCCGACAGGGGGAGGGGAAAAACTGTTTTTT.

This chain connects TRBV7-2 to TRBJ1-4; D unresolved. Deletions cut 8 bases from V and 2 bases from J, with 18 bases between. The CDR3 runs to 16 residues. From germline, CDR1 is SGHTA and CDR2 FQGNSA. The CDR3 sequence is CASAKTSLTTNEKLFF. CDR3 DNA sequence: TGTGCCAGCGCAAAAACCTCCCTAACGACTAATGAAAAACTGTTTTTT. Based on the CDR3 plus reference TRBV7-2 and TRBJ1-4, the full variable domain is GAGVSQSPSNKVTEKGKDVELRCDPISGHTALYWYRQSLGQGLEFLIYFQGNSAPDKSGLPSDRFSAERTGGSVSTLTIQRTQQEDSAVYLCASAKTSLTTNEKLFFGSGTQLSVL.

The chain joins TRBV9 to TRBJ1-2; D perhaps matches TRBD1 (6 bases). V shed 2 bases and J shed 4 bases, with 15 bases lying between them. The CDR3 totals 15 residues. Germline assignment: CDR1 SGDLS and CDR2 YYNGEE. The DNA for the CDR3 is TGTGCCAGCAGCGTCCACAGGGACGGGGGCTATGGCTACACCTTC. Amino acid sequence: CASSVHRDGGYGYTF.

The CDR3 DNA is TGTGCCAGCAGCTTAGAATCCTTAGCGGGGGCCCTGAGCTCCTACAATGAGCAGTTCTTC. Translating it yields CASSLESLAGALSSYNEQFF. The rearrangement joins TRBV7-8 to TRBJ2-1; 9 positions match TRBD2. V trimming: 1 base; J trimming: 0 bases; junction bases outside the gene matches: 13. Per the germline V gene, CDR1 is SGHVS and CDR2 is FQNEAQ. The CDR3 length is 20 residues.

This chain joins TRBV2 and TRBJ2-7; the D is unclear. CDR1 SNHLY and CDR2 FYNNEI come from the germline V gene. The V end lost 2 bases, the J end lost 5 bases, and 10 bases lay between the germline ends. This CDR3 has 13 residues. The CDR3 is CASSETLGHEQYF. The CDR3 region has the DNA TGTGCCAGCAGTGAAACCCTAGGGCACGAGCAGTACTTC. Combining the CDR3 with reference TRBV2 and TRBJ2-7 gives the whole variable domain EPEVTQTPSHQVTQMGQEVILRCVPISNHLYFYWYRQILGQKVEFLVSFYNNEISEKSEIFDDQFSVERPDGSNFTLKIRSTKLEDSAMYFCASSETLGHEQYFGPGTRLTVT.

The chain employs TRBV4-1 and TRBJ2-7; no definite D call. Per the germline V gene, CDR1 is MGHRA and CDR2 is YSYEKL. The germline V and J ends were trimmed by 0 bases and 3 bases, with 6 bases remaining between them. CDR3 length: 13 amino acids. In DNA, the CDR3 is TGCGCCAGCAGCCAAGATCCCCACTACGAGCAGTACTTC. As protein: CASSQDPHYEQYF.

The chain combines TRBV2 with TRBJ2-6; perhaps TRBD2 as D (5 bases). Germline assignment: CDR1 SNHLY and CDR2 FYNNEI. The germline V and J ends were trimmed by 1 base and 8 bases, with 21 bases remaining between them. This CDR3 has 18 amino acids. CDR3 sequence: CASSEGVGVLSGTNVLTF. CDR3 sequence (DNA): TGTGCCAGCAGTGAAGGGGTCGGGGTTCTTTCTGGAACCAACGTCCTGACTTTC.

J is TRBJ2-7 and V is TRBV4-1; either TRBD1 or TRBD2 may fit D (7 bases each). The ends were cut back, 6 bases at V and 3 bases at J, with 15 bases in the middle. The CDR3 spans 14 residues. Germline CDR1 MGHRA, CDR2 YSYEKL. DNA for the CDR3: TGCGCCAGCAGAAGGACAGGCGGGAGCTACGAGCAGTACTTC. Translating gives CASRRTGGSYEQYF.

This chain links TRBV11-2 with TRBJ2-4, with 7 bases that match TRBD2. Germline-derived CDR1 and CDR2 are SGHAT and FQNNGV. J was trimmed by 1 base and V by 0 bases; bases with no gene match: 12. The CDR3 has 19 amino acids. In nucleotides, the CDR3 is TGTGCCAGCAGCTTAGATGCGAGACGACTAGCCGAGGCCAAAAACATTCAGTACTTC. Its protein product is CASSLDARRLAEAKNIQYF.

The chain couples TRBV5-6 to TRBJ2-2; D is possibly TRBD2 (5 bases). This CDR3 has 17 amino acids. V was clipped by 0 bases and J by 0 bases, with 12 bases between them. Germline assignment: CDR1 SGHDT and CDR2 YYEEEE. CDR3 residues: CASSLDIGLSNTGELFF. CDR3 sequence (DNA): TGTGCCAGCAGCTTGGATATAGGACTGTCGAACACCGGGGAGCTGTTTTTT.

This clonotype showed up just once. This CDR3 reads CASSPPGTLNTEAFF. In nucleotides, the CDR3 is TGTGCCAGCAGCCCTCCAGGGACCCTGAACACTGAAGCTTTCTTT. The chain employs TRBV9 and TRBJ1-1; perhaps TRBD1 as D (5 bases). Between the trimmed V and J ends, which lost 4 bases and 0 bases, there was a span of 13 bases. CDR1 is SGDLS, CDR2 YYNGEE, per germline. The CDR3 is 15 amino acids.

V usage is TRBV14 and J usage is TRBJ2-2; D may correspond to TRBD1 or TRBD2 (5 bases each). CDR3 length: 16 residues. V lost 5 bases and J 5 bases, leaving 18 bases between the germline ends. The germline V gene encodes CDR1 SGHDN and CDR2 FVKESK. The DNA for the CDR3 is TGTGCCAGCAGCACCCGGGACGCCCGAGGGACCGGGGAGCTGTTTTTT. Protein sequence: CASSTRDARGTGELFF.

The rearrangement joins TRBV5-6 to TRBJ1-2; D not resolved. The V end lost 3 bases, the J end lost 8 bases, and 11 bases lay between the germline ends. CDR3 length: 12 amino acids. Looked up from germline, CDR1 is SGHDT and CDR2 is YYEEEE. The CDR3 region is CASSWMGNGYTF. The CDR3 nucleotides read TGTGCCAGCAGCTGGATGGGGAACGGCTACACCTTC.

A word on this clonotype: The junction departs from the called germline gene at one end, perhaps through a read error. The chain has TRBV5-4 and TRBJ2-1, with D maybe TRBD2 (5 bases). The CDR3 consists of 13 residues. The germline gives CDR1 SGHNT, CDR2 YYREEE (reference sequence). Here the CDR3 DNA reads TGTGCCAGCAGGTTGGAGGCGGGCAATGAGCAGTTCTTC. The encoded protein is CASRLEAGNEQFF.

As concerns this clonotype: The junction departs from the called germline gene at one end, perhaps through a read error. The chain joins TRBV7-7 to TRBJ2-1; either TRBD1 or TRBD2 may supply D (5 bases each). The germline gives CDR1 SSHAT, CDR2 FNYEAQ (reference sequence). This CDR3 comprises 13 residues. In DNA, the CDR3 is TGTGCTAGCAGCTTAGGGGAGTGGGGTGAGCAGTTCTTC. This encodes CASSLGEWGEQFF.

CDR3 sequence: CASSPDLTDTQYF. Written as DNA, the CDR3 is TGTGCCAGCAGCCCCGACCTCACAGATACGCAGTATTTT. The genes are TRBV7-2 and TRBJ2-3, with D uncertain. V was pared by 5 bases and J by 2 bases, with 8 bases between. CDR1 SGHTA and CDR2 FQGNSA come from the germline V gene. The CDR3 consists of 13 residues. Supplemented by reference TRBV7-2 and TRBJ2-3, the full variable domain reads GAGVSQSPSNKVTEKGKDVELRCDPISGHTALYWYRQSLGQGLEFLIYFQGNSAPDKSGLPSDRFSAERTGGSVSTLTIQRTQQEDSAVYLCASSPDLTDTQYFGPGTRLTVL.